The next 32 T cell receptor beta chains were all read from a single sample in a study of blood T cell repertoires in COVID-19 (dated by TCRdb to between 2020 and 2021). Libraries came from the immunoSEQ multiplex PCR assay. TCRdb carries this immuneACCESS record with in-frame sequences only. Its versions omit some clonotypes, under half of them owing to an unresolved V gene in the studies checked, with the rest unexplained. The sample data list about 16,000 clones, and 85% to 95% of these were observed just once. The ten largest clones represent 6% to 9% of the sample. The sample was peripheral blood. The receptors were gathered from a human donor with active COVID-19. The donor label of this sample is uncertain.

This clone is a singleton in its sample. DNA of the CDR3: TGTGCCAGCAGCCCGGACAGGGCTCGCTATGGCTACACCTTC. Its protein is CASSPDRARYGYTF. The chain is built from TRBV6-5 and TRBJ1-2; 8 bases are shared with TRBD1. The germline gives CDR1 MNHEY, CDR2 SVGAGI. Trimming at V came to 6 bases and at J to 4 bases, leaving 7 bases not matched to a gene. CDR3 size: 14 residues.

The CDR3 bases are TGTGCCAGCAGACAATCAACAGCGGGCCAAGAGACCCAGTACTTC. As protein: CASRQSTAGQETQYF. The genes are TRBV7-9 and TRBJ2-5; the D gene is possibly TRBD2 (6 bases). Trimming pared 6 bases from V and 1 base from J, leaving 15 bases between. The CDR3 length is 15 residues. Germline loops: CDR1 SEHNR, CDR2 FQNEAQ (reference sequence).

The chain combines TRBV11-2 with TRBJ2-1; the match to TRBD2 covers 7 bases. The CDR3 is 12 amino acids. CDR1 SGHAT and CDR2 FQNNGV come from the germline V gene. The trim removed 5 bases at V and 9 bases at J, leaving 4 bases unmatched. This chain's CDR3 is CASSHPSGEQFF. DNA of the CDR3: TGTGCCAGCAGCCATCCTAGCGGTGAGCAGTTCTTC.

CDR3 residues: CASSRTQGAGGYGYTF. CDR3 sequence (DNA): TGTGCCAGCAGTAGAACACAGGGGGCTGGGGGCTATGGCTACACCTTC. This chain joins TRBV28 and TRBJ1-2; 9 bases are a match to TRBD1. Germline V lookup: CDR1 MDHEN, CDR2 SYDVKM. There are 16 residues in the CDR3. V was pared by 5 bases and J by 4 bases, with 11 bases of the junction left unmatched.

This chain uses TRBV27 with TRBJ2-6, with D possibly TRBD1 on 5 matching bases. This CDR3 has 15 amino acids. Germline CDR1 reads MNHEY; CDR2 reads SMNVEV (reference sequence). The V gene lost 4 bases and the J gene lost 0 bases, with 7 bases spanning the gap. DNA for the CDR3: TGTGCCAGCAGTTACAGGATCTCTGGGGCCAACGTCCTGACTTTC. Protein: CASSYRISGANVLTF.

This chain connects TRBV29-1 to TRBJ1-2, with a weak D call TRBD1 (5 bases). Germline values: CDR1 SQVTM, CDR2 ANQGSEA. The V end was cut by 6 bases, the J end by 7 bases, with 18 bases between. The CDR3 covers 13 residues. DNA of the CDR3: TGCAGCGTGGACGGTACAGGCTGGTCTGGCTACACCTTC. This gives the protein CSVDGTGWSGYTF.

The CDR3 loop is CASSLLTGLAGSREQYF. CDR3 sequence (DNA): TGTGCCAGCAGCTTACTAACGGGACTAGCGGGTTCTCGGGAGCAGTACTTC. The gene calls are TRBV7-6 and TRBJ2-7, with 12 bases aligning to TRBD2. Germline loops: CDR1 SGHVS, CDR2 FNYEAQ. CDR3 size: 17 residues. Unmatched junction bases numbered 12, after V lost 2 bases and J lost 7 bases.

This sequence joins TRBV18 and TRBJ2-5, with TRBD1 as a possible D gene (6 bases). Per the germline V gene, CDR1 is KGHSH and CDR2 is LQKENI. The CDR3 extends over 17 amino acids. Deletions cut 3 bases from V and 4 bases from J, with 21 bases between. The chain's CDR3 is CASSPDRLPLTLETQYF. In DNA form, the CDR3 reads TGTGCCAGCTCACCCGACAGGCTCCCGTTAACCCTAGAGACCCAGTACTTC. Full variable domain (missing parts from reference TRBV18 and TRBJ2-5): NAGVMQNPRHLVRRRGQEARLRCSPMKGHSHVYWYRQLPEEGLKFMVYLQKENIIDESGMPKERFSAEFPKEGPSILRIQQVVRGDSAAYFCASSPDRLPLTLETQYFGPGTRLLVL.

This chain links TRBV15 with TRBJ2-1; tentatively, D is TRBD2 (6 bases). V lost 6 bases to trimming and J lost 9 bases, with 15 bases between them. Germline values: CDR1 LNHNV, CDR2 YYDKDF (reference sequence). This CDR3 is built from 13 residues. CDR3 nucleotides: TGTGCCACCAGTGGACTATCGACGTCTGAGCAGTTCTTC. It translates to CATSGLSTSEQFF.

The chain recombines TRBV29-1 with TRBJ1-6; 9 bases line up with TRBD1. The CDR3 has 13 residues. Germline CDR1 and CDR2: SQVTM and ANQGSEA. V gave up 4 bases and J gave up 5 bases; unmatched junction bases: 0. Here the CDR3 reads CSVGTGDNSPLHF. The CDR3 DNA follows: TGCAGCGTTGGGACAGGGGATAATTCACCCCTCCACTTT.

J is TRBJ1-2 and V is TRBV6-6, with TRBD1 identical over 8 bases. CDR1 MNHNY and CDR2 SVGAGI come from the germline V gene (reference sequence). The CDR3 is 17 amino acids. The ends lost 5 bases at V and 7 bases at J; junction bases unmatched: 18. CDR3 sequence reads: CASSLRTDRAVWTGYTF. For the CDR3, the DNA is TGTGCCAGCAGTCTCCGCACGGACAGGGCGGTTTGGACTGGCTACACCTTC.

The chain recombines TRBV3-1 (or the pseudogene TRBV3-2) with TRBJ2-3; TRBD2 is a possible D gene (6 bases). In germline, CDR1 is LGHDT, CDR2 YNNKEL (reference sequence). CDR3 length: 18 residues. The ends were cut back, 0 bases at V and 0 bases at J, with 16 bases in the middle. The CDR3: CASSQDRTTAASTDTQYF. The DNA for the CDR3 is TGTGCCAGCAGCCAAGATCGGACTACCGCTGCTAGCACAGATACGCAGTATTTT.

The chain combines TRBV27 with TRBJ1-2; tentative D call: TRBD1 (5 bases). V dropped 6 bases and J dropped 8 bases, with 16 bases sitting between them. CDR3 length: 13 residues. Germline lookup yields CDR1 MNHEY and CDR2 SMNVEV (reference sequence). The CDR3 spells CASSDGTREGYTF. In nucleotides, the CDR3 is TGTGCCAGCAGCGATGGGACTCGGGAAGGCTACACCTTC.

This CDR3 reads CASSVVPGQGLTGELFF. The DNA of the CDR3 is TGTGCCAGCAGCGTAGTCCCCGGGCAGGGCTTAACCGGGGAGCTGTTTTTT. V usage is TRBV9 and J usage is TRBJ2-2; a possible D gene is TRBD1 (5 bases). This CDR3 region has 17 residues. V was shortened by 0 bases and J by 5 bases, with 17 bases between the two germline ends. CDR1 and CDR2 from the germline V gene are SGDLS and YYNGEE.

The chain carries TRBV10-2 and TRBJ1-2, with D possibly TRBD1 on 5 matching bases. V was cut by 6 bases and J by 5 bases, with 16 bases left in between. From germline, CDR1 is WSHSY and CDR2 SAAADI. The CDR3 has 14 amino acids. CDR3 sequence (DNA): TGCGCCAGCAGGAGCGACAGCCCCGGGTATGGCTACACCTTC. This translates into CASRSDSPGYGYTF.

The chain carries TRBV5-3 and TRBJ2-1; 8 nucleotides align to TRBD2. TRBV5-3 is reported as an ORF; its role is uncertain. V shed 0 bases, J shed 0 bases, and the junction held 14 bases outside the gene matches. The CDR3 length is 20 residues. This chain's CDR3 is CARSLARDLGGRSSYNEQFF. CDR3 in DNA: TGTGCCAGAAGCTTGGCACGGGATCTGGGCGGGAGGAGCTCCTACAATGAGCAGTTCTTC.

This rearrangement joins TRBV18 to TRBJ2-1, with TRBD2 matching over 7 bases. Germline CDR1 reads KGHSH; CDR2 reads LQKENI. There are 17 residues in the CDR3. Unmatched junction bases numbered 16, after V lost 2 bases and J lost 9 bases. The CDR3 is CASSPRGAGAPEREQFF. DNA for the CDR3: TGTGCCAGCTCACCAAGAGGTGCGGGAGCCCCCGAACGTGAGCAGTTCTTC.

The rearrangement joins TRBV18 to TRBJ2-7, with D uncertain. CDR3 size: 14 residues. Germline V gives CDR1 KGHSH, CDR2 LQKENI. V was pared by 2 bases and J by 0 bases, with 8 bases between. The CDR3 coding sequence is TGTGCCAGCTCACCAGCACAGAGCTCCTACGAGCAGTACTTC. It is translated as CASSPAQSSYEQYF.

DNA of the CDR3: TGTGCCAGCTCAACACTCGGCACCATATATTTT. Amino acids: CASSTLGTIYF. This sequence joins TRBV18 and TRBJ1-3; no clear D. The CDR3 loop spans 11 amino acids. Germline V gene sequence: CDR1 KGHSH, CDR2 LQKENI. V lost 5 bases and J lost 9, with 8 bases in between.

This chain uses TRBV7-2 with TRBJ2-7; the match to TRBD2 covers 9 bases. CDR1 is SGHTA, CDR2 FQGNSA, per germline. This CDR3 spans 16 amino acids. The J segment lost 4 bases and the V segment lost 5 bases, leaving 12 bases of the junction unmatched. The CDR3 coding sequence is TGTGCCAGCAGCCCCCCCAAGGCGGGGGGGAGGTACGAGCAGTACTTC. The encoded protein is CASSPPKAGGRYEQYF.

This rearrangement joins TRBV6-5 to TRBJ2-1; 11 bases are shared with TRBD2. Germline V gives CDR1 MNHEY, CDR2 SVGAGI. Trimming took 5 bases from V and 4 from J; bases not matched to a gene: 4. The CDR3 loop spans 15 amino acids. CDR3 DNA sequence: TGTGCCAGCAGTCCGACTAGCGGGACATACAATGAGCAGTTCTTC. It encodes CASSPTSGTYNEQFF.

This clone has just one count. The chain couples TRBV27 to TRBJ2-7, with 12 bases lining up with TRBD1. Germline trimming cut 5 bases from V and 0 bases from J; bases unmatched to any gene: 14. This CDR3 comprises 19 residues. Germline V gives CDR1 MNHEY, CDR2 SMNVEV (reference sequence). CDR3 DNA sequence: TGTGCCAGCAGTCTCATCACTCCGGGACAGGGGGCCAACTCCTACGAGCAGTACTTC. Translation: CASSLITPGQGANSYEQYF.

The chain employs TRBV5-1 and TRBJ1-5; TRBD1 aligns across 8 bases. CDR1 and CDR2 from the germline V gene are SGHRS and YFSETQ. This CDR3 spans 14 amino acids. J gave up 6 bases and V 4 bases, and 6 bases lay outside the gene matches. The CDR3 coding sequence is TGCGCCAGCAGCCCCGGACAGGGAAGTCAGCCCCAGCATTTT. This codes for CASSPGQGSQPQHF.

This rearrangement joins TRBV6-5 to TRBJ1-1; 10 positions match TRBD1. This CDR3 contains 15 residues. V was pared by 2 bases and J by 5 bases, with 5 bases of the junction left unmatched. Germline V gene data show CDR1 as MNHEY and CDR2 as SVGAGI. The CDR3 region has the DNA TGTGCCAGCAGTTACAAGGGACAGGGGACGACTGAAGCTTTCTTT. Its translation is CASSYKGQGTTEAFF.

The chain combines TRBV5-6 with TRBJ2-7; 8 bases fit TRBD2. In germline, CDR1 is SGHDT, CDR2 YYEEEE. J was trimmed by 1 base and V by 4 bases; bases with no gene match: 13. This CDR3 comprises 17 residues. CDR3: CASSHPRLSGSSYEQYF. CDR3 DNA sequence: TGTGCCAGCAGCCATCCGCGGTTGAGCGGGAGTTCCTACGAGCAGTACTTC.

This chain uses TRBV27 with TRBJ2-3; 14 bases are a match to TRBD2. Germline V gives CDR1 MNHEY, CDR2 SMNVEV (reference sequence). The CDR3 extends over 16 amino acids. V gave up 5 bases and J gave up 7 bases; unmatched junction bases: 8. This CDR3 reads CASSPTGTSGSYTQYF. CDR3 sequence (DNA): TGTGCCAGCAGTCCGACCGGGACTAGCGGGAGTTATACGCAGTATTTT.

The chain joins TRBV5-1 to TRBJ2-5; D is uncertain. The CDR3 has 14 amino acids. Between the trimmed V and J ends, which lost 0 bases and 5 bases, there was a span of 11 bases. The germline V gene has CDR1 SGHRS and CDR2 YFSETQ. The CDR3 DNA reads TGCGCCAGCAGCTTGGGAGTGGCGGAGGAGACCCAGTACTTC. Its protein is CASSLGVAEETQYF.

This clone was counted a single time. The V call is TRBV12-3 or TRBV12-4, the J call TRBJ2-7; the match to TRBD1 covers 7 bases. After removal of 6 bases from V and 2 bases from J, the junction contained 4 bases not matched to a gene. CDR3 length: 13 amino acids. For the CDR3, the DNA is TGTGCCAGCAGGGCCGGGACAGCCTACGAGCAGTACTTC. Translating gives CASRAGTAYEQYF.

The chain combines TRBV3-1 (or the pseudogene TRBV3-2) with TRBJ2-5; tentatively, D is TRBD2 (6 bases). The CDR3 is 15 amino acids. Germline CDR1 is LGHDT and CDR2 is YNNKEL (reference sequence). Between the trimmed V and J ends, which lost 3 bases and 0 bases, there was a span of 11 bases. The CDR3 here is CASSHKLAHQETQYF. As DNA, the CDR3 is TGTGCCAGCAGCCACAAACTAGCTCACCAAGAGACCCAGTACTTC.

This rearrangement joins TRBV3-1 (or the pseudogene TRBV3-2) to TRBJ2-3; D not certain. This CDR3 is built from 12 residues. Germline CDR1 is LGHDT and CDR2 is YNNKEL (reference sequence). V dropped 4 bases and J dropped 3 bases, with 5 bases sitting between them. CDR3 in DNA: TGTGCCAGCAGCCCGAGAACAGATACGCAGTATTTT. This sequence encodes CASSPRTDTQYF.

The genes are TRBV7-9 and TRBJ2-5; TRBD2 matches 9 bases. The germline gives CDR1 SEHNR, CDR2 FQNEAQ (reference sequence). Trimming at V came to 4 bases and at J to 5 bases, leaving 5 bases not matched to a gene. The CDR3 length is 14 residues. The DNA of the CDR3 is TGTGCCAGCAGCTCTAGCGGGGCGGGGGAGACCCAGTACTTC. It specifies CASSSSGAGETQYF.

The J gene is TRBJ1-2, the V gene TRBV6-2 or TRBV6-3; no definite D call. V lost 2 bases, J lost 4 bases, and 8 bases lay in between. This CDR3 comprises 13 residues. The germline gives CDR1 MNHEY, CDR2 SVGEGT. Here the CDR3 reads CASSYGPGYGYTF. DNA for the CDR3: TGTGCCAGCAGTTACGGCCCAGGCTATGGCTACACCTTC.